What follows are 10 T cell receptor beta chains derived from one specimen sequenced in a study of early T cells in non-severe SARS-CoV-2 infection. Each CDR3 protein is one row after TCRdb ran MiXCR on the 5' RACE reads. Of around 44,000 distinct CDR3 sequences listed, 6% to 8% are singletons. Sequencing was done on a sample of whole blood. The source of these receptors is an adult who was a healthcare worker with PCR-confirmed SARS-CoV-2 infection or an uninfected control (not recorded which).

At least ten counts were recorded for this clonotype. The rearrangement uses TRBV24-1 and TRBJ2-1; maybe TRBD1 (6 bases). This CDR3 contains 13 residues. V gave up 3 bases and J gave up 4 bases, with 6 bases separating them. Germline CDR1 KGHDR, CDR2 SFDVKD. As DNA, the CDR3 is TGTGCCACCAGTGATACAGGGTACAATGAGCAGTTCTTC. It codes for CATSDTGYNEQFF.

A few counts support this clonotype. The CDR3 protein is CASSLQGSENTIYF. CDR3 coding DNA: TGTGCCAGCAGTTTACAGGGGTCAGAAAACACCATATATTTT. The chain couples TRBV6-6 to TRBJ1-3; 7 bases fit TRBD1. With V trimmed by 4 bases and J by 6 bases, 6 bases remained unmatched. The germline V gene has CDR1 MNHNY and CDR2 SVGAGI (reference sequence). This CDR3 contains 14 residues.

V is TRBV20-1 and J is TRBJ1-5; D gene unclear. Germline loops: CDR1 DFQATT, CDR2 SNEGSKA (reference sequence). CDR3 length: 12 amino acids. The germline V and J ends were trimmed by 6 bases and 2 bases, with 8 bases remaining between them. Here the CDR3 DNA reads TGCAGTGCAACGTGGGGCAATCAGCCCCAGCATTTT. Translated, it gives CSATWGNQPQHF.

This clonotype appeared many times. The V call is TRBV25-1, the J call TRBJ1-4; tentatively, D is TRBD1 (5 bases). Germline V gives CDR1 MGHDK, CDR2 SYGVNS. Trimming took 2 bases from V and 7 from J, leaving 14 bases between them. This CDR3 comprises 15 residues. CDR3 bases: TGTGCCAGCAGTGAAGAAGCGGGGAGGGGTGAAAAACTGTTTTTT. It is translated as CASSEEAGRGEKLFF.

There are many counts of this clonotype. The chain has TRBV28 and TRBJ2-3, with D possibly being TRBD2 (6 bases). Trimming shortened V by 2 bases and J by 2 bases, and 11 bases separated the two germline ends. Germline CDR1 is MDHEN and CDR2 is SYDVKM. This CDR3 is built from 15 residues. The DNA for the CDR3 is TGTGCCAGCAGTTTAGTTGGCGGGAACACAGATACGCAGTATTTT. It is translated as CASSLVGGNTDTQYF.

This sequence joins TRBV6-6 and TRBJ1-1; the D gene is possibly TRBD1 (5 bases). CDR1 is MNHNY, CDR2 SVGAGI, per germline (reference sequence). V was pared by 6 bases and J by 1 base, with 18 bases between. The CDR3 has 16 amino acids. CDR3 in amino acids: CASSLPIWQGNTEAFF. The CDR3 nucleotides read TGTGCCAGCAGCCTACCCATATGGCAGGGGAACACTGAAGCTTTCTTT.

This chain links TRBV4-3 with TRBJ1-1; 10 nucleotides line up with TRBD1. The CDR3 length is 17 residues. The junction had 6 bases not matched to a gene; V was cut back by 2 bases and J by 0 bases. CDR1 LGHNA and CDR2 YSLEER come from the germline V gene. CDR3: CASSQPGQGGMNTEAFF. CDR3 coding DNA: TGCGCCAGCAGCCAACCCGGACAGGGGGGAATGAACACTGAAGCTTTCTTT.

J is TRBJ1-1 and V is TRBV6-2 or TRBV6-3, with D possibly matching TRBD1 (6 bases). From germline, CDR1 is MNHEY and CDR2 SVGEGT. The CDR3 consists of 15 residues. With 2 bases removed from V and 4 bases from J, the gap between germline ends came to 14 bases. CDR3 region: CASSYSGGGLTEAFF. The CDR3 DNA is TGTGCCAGCAGTTACAGCGGTGGGGGGCTCACTGAAGCTTTCTTT.

V gene TRBV20-1 combines with J gene TRBJ1-4, with unresolved D. Trimming pared 2 bases from V and 4 bases from J, leaving 11 bases between. CDR3 length equals 14 residues. Germline assignment: CDR1 DFQATT and CDR2 SNEGSKA (reference sequence). The CDR3 reads CSARMGGLNEKLFF. The CDR3 DNA sequence: TGCAGTGCTAGAATGGGCGGACTTAATGAAAAACTGTTTTTT.

This clonotype was seen ten or more times. The chain carries TRBV5-1 and TRBJ1-4; perhaps TRBD1 as D (5 bases). The CDR3 is 14 residues long. Trimming cost V 1 base and J 8 bases, with 12 bases left between them. Per germline, CDR1 SGHRS and CDR2 YFSETQ. The CDR3 nucleotides are TGCGCCAGCAGCTTGCAAGCGGGGGAAGAAAAACTGTTTTTT. This gives the protein CASSLQAGEEKLFF.